The 21 T cell receptor beta chains reported below all come from one sample, sequenced in a study of blood T cell repertoires in COVID-19. The assay was immunoSEQ multiplex PCR, and TCRdb's table has in-frame clones only and misses some. The data hold some 290,000 clones, with 85% to 95% observed a single time. The specimen was PBMCs or T cells enriched from blood (not recorded which). The origin of the receptors is a woman in her 30s who had been exposed to COVID-19.

The CDR3 is CASSYGKFTGRGRTDTQYF. The CDR3 DNA reads TGCGCCAGCAGCTATGGAAAGTTTACAGGGAGAGGGAGAACAGATACGCAGTATTTT. This sequence joins TRBV5-1 and TRBJ2-3, with D possibly matching TRBD1 (6 bases). Germline CDR1 is SGHRS and CDR2 is YFSETQ. The CDR3 extends over 19 amino acids. Trimming shortened V by 3 bases and J by 3 bases, and 26 bases separated the two germline ends.

The genes are TRBV6-5 and TRBJ1-2; 8 nucleotides align to TRBD1. The germline V gene encodes CDR1 MNHEY and CDR2 SVGAGI. The CDR3 runs 14 residues. Losses at the gene ends were 0 bases for V and 7 bases for J; bases not matched to a gene: 4. The CDR3 bases are TGTGCCAGCAGTTACTCGACAGGGGTCGGTGGCTACACCTTC. Translating it yields CASSYSTGVGGYTF.

This clone was detected only once. The chain links TRBV7-2 to TRBJ2-1; TRBD1 matches at 9 bases. J lost 9 bases, V lost 3 bases, and 9 bases had no gene match. The germline CDR1 and CDR2 sequences are SGHTA and FQGNSA. CDR3 length: 15 residues. CDR3 region: CASSFRDRVRGEQFF. In nucleotides, the CDR3 is TGTGCCAGCAGCTTCCGGGACAGGGTCCGTGGTGAGCAGTTCTTC.

This clone has just one count. The chain uses TRBV7-9 and TRBJ2-7; weak D call: TRBD2 (5 bases). V was trimmed by 4 bases and J by 3 bases, leaving 10 bases between them. CDR1 and CDR2 from the germline V gene are SEHNR and FQNEAQ (reference sequence). The CDR3 is 13 amino acids. This CDR3 is CASSSGMSYEQYF. The CDR3, as DNA: TGTGCCAGCAGCTCGGGAATGAGCTACGAGCAGTACTTC.

This chain links TRBV19 with TRBJ1-2, with D perhaps matching TRBD1 (5 bases). V lost 5 bases and J 7 bases, leaving 20 bases between the germline ends. Germline CDR1 is LNHDA and CDR2 is SQIVND (reference sequence). The CDR3 spans 15 residues. CDR3 DNA sequence: TGTGCCAGTAGTCCACAGGCTACTGGGATAAGTGGCTACACCTTC. Its translation: CASSPQATGISGYTF. The full variable domain, its missing parts supplied by reference TRBV19 and TRBJ1-2, is DGGITQSPKYLFRKEGQNVTLSCEQNLNHDAMYWYRQDPGQGLRLIYYSQIVNDFQKGDIAEGYSVSREKKESFPLTVTSAQKNPTAFYLCASSPQATGISGYTFGSGTRLTVV.

This chain joins TRBV6-5 and TRBJ2-7; TRBD2 agrees at 12 bases. This CDR3 has 15 amino acids. Unmatched junction bases numbered 4, after V lost 4 bases and J lost 3 bases. Germline-derived CDR1 and CDR2 are MNHEY and SVGAGI. CDR3 DNA sequence: TGTGCCAGCAGTTCCCTAGCGGGGGGGCTCTACGAGCAGTACTTC. Encoded protein: CASSSLAGGLYEQYF.

The rearrangement uses TRBV19 and TRBJ2-2; D uncertain. V was cut by 1 base and J by 5 bases, with 2 bases left in between. This CDR3 has 12 residues. The V gene's germline CDR1 is LNHDA and CDR2 SQIVND (reference sequence). CDR3 DNA sequence: TGTGCCAGTAGTATAGTAACCGGGGAGCTGTTTTTT. Translation: CASSIVTGELFF.

V usage is TRBV29-1 and J usage is TRBJ2-2, with TRBD2 matching over 13 bases. Germline CDR1 and CDR2: SQVTM and ANQGSEA. V lost 7 bases and J lost 8; bases outside the gene matches: 13. The CDR3 consists of 16 residues. The CDR3 region is CSAWEGLAGVTGELFF. As DNA, the CDR3 is TGCAGCGCCTGGGAAGGACTAGCGGGGGTAACAGGGGAGCTGTTTTTT.

V usage is TRBV10-3 and J usage is TRBJ2-1; a possible D gene is TRBD2 (7 bases). CDR3 length: 14 amino acids. Trimming stripped 10 bases from V and 5 bases from J, with 18 bases between. Germline loops: CDR1 ENHRY, CDR2 SYGVKD. The CDR3 sequence: CATAGGGQDNEQFF. CDR3 sequence (DNA): TGTGCCACCGCCGGCGGGGGCCAGGACAATGAGCAGTTCTTC.

The CDR3 region has the DNA TGTGCCAGCAGCCCCTCAGAAGGACAGGGGTACGAGCAGTACTTC. The encoded protein is CASSPSEGQGYEQYF. The V and J genes are TRBV7-2 and TRBJ2-7; 9 nucleotides line up with TRBD1. The CDR3 loop spans 15 amino acids. V gave up 5 bases and J gave up 4 bases; unmatched junction bases: 9. Germline values: CDR1 SGHTA, CDR2 FQGNSA.

The chain employs TRBV24-1 and TRBJ1-2; 9 bases are a match to TRBD1. In germline, CDR1 is KGHDR, CDR2 SFDVKD. V shed 9 bases and J 6 bases; nucleotides not matched to a gene: 13. This CDR3 has 15 residues. CDR3 nucleotide sequence: TGTGCCACCTCCAATTTTTTTGGGACAGGGCATGGCTACACCTTC. Encoded protein: CATSNFFGTGHGYTF.

The chain carries TRBV5-1 and TRBJ2-5; D gene uncertain. The CDR3 length is 14 residues. The V gene's germline CDR1 is SGHRS and CDR2 YFSETQ. Trimming left V 2 bases short and J 2 bases short, with 10 bases between. For the CDR3, the DNA is TGCGCCAGCAGCTTAATGCTAAAACAAGAGACCCAGTACTTC. Protein: CASSLMLKQETQYF.

The rearrangement joins TRBV4-1 to TRBJ2-7; 8 bases match TRBD2. The J segment lost 0 bases and the V segment lost 4 bases, leaving 5 bases of the junction unmatched. This CDR3 is built from 15 residues. The germline V gene has CDR1 MGHRA and CDR2 YSYEKL. The CDR3 loop reads CASSPGAGGSYEQYF. The CDR3 DNA reads TGCGCCAGCAGCCCTGGGGCGGGGGGCTCCTACGAGCAGTACTTC.

This chain connects TRBV3-1 (or the pseudogene TRBV3-2) to TRBJ2-6, with 8 nucleotides matching TRBD2. The CDR3 covers 18 residues. V lost 1 base and J lost 4; bases outside the gene matches: 9. Germline V lookup: CDR1 LGHDT, CDR2 YNNKEL (reference sequence). The CDR3 DNA sequence: TGTGCCAGCAGCCAAGTTTCCGGGGGGGGAGCCGGGGCCAACGTCCTGACTTTC. Amino acids: CASSQVSGGGAGANVLTF.

The V gene is TRBV19, the J gene TRBJ2-1; weak D call: TRBD2 (7 bases). The CDR3 runs 14 residues. CDR1 and CDR2 from the germline V gene are LNHDA and SQIVND (reference sequence). Deletions cut 6 bases from V and 7 bases from J, with 16 bases between. The CDR3 is CASRLGGQKNEQFF. The CDR3 nucleotides are TGTGCCAGTAGGCTGGGGGGGCAGAAAAATGAGCAGTTCTTC.

The rearrangement uses TRBV5-1 and TRBJ1-4; 8 nucleotides agree with TRBD1. The CDR3 length is 14 residues. V lost 4 bases and J lost 7; bases outside the gene matches: 6. The germline CDR1 and CDR2 sequences are SGHRS and YFSETQ. DNA for the CDR3: TGCGCCAGCAGCCATGGGACAGGCCCTGAAAAACTGTTTTTT. Its translation: CASSHGTGPEKLFF.

The gene calls are TRBV25-1 and TRBJ1-1; 9 bases agree with TRBD1. Germline CDR1 MGHDK, CDR2 SYGVNS. V lost 6 bases to trimming and J lost 6 bases; unmatched junction nucleotides: 5. The length of the CDR3 is 13 residues. CDR3 loop: CASSLDRGSEAFF. The CDR3 DNA reads TGTGCCAGCAGCCTGGACAGGGGATCTGAAGCTTTCTTT. The complete variable domain, with remaining parts taken from reference TRBV25-1 and TRBJ1-1, reads EADIYQTPRYLVIGTGKKITLECSQTMGHDKMYWYQQDPGMELHLIHYSYGVNSTEKGDLSSESTVSRIRTEHFPLTLESARPSHTSQYLCASSLDRGSEAFFGQGTRLTVV.

This clone was found once. This sequence joins TRBV4-3 and TRBJ1-6, with D maybe TRBD1 (6 bases). The CDR3 is 14 residues long. Trimming took off 1 base at V and 10 bases at J, with 11 bases between the two ends. Germline V lookup: CDR1 LGHNA, CDR2 YSLEER. The CDR3 loop is CASSQGTVGSPLHF. The CDR3 bases are TGCGCCAGCAGCCAAGGGACAGTAGGATCACCCCTCCACTTT.

The gene calls are TRBV5-5 and TRBJ1-1; D gene unclear. Germline CDR1 is SGHKS and CDR2 is YYEKEE (reference sequence). The V end was cut by 3 bases, the J end by 11 bases, with 17 bases between. CDR3 length: 13 residues. The CDR3 is CASSSDFHQVAFF. DNA of the CDR3: TGTGCCAGCAGCTCGGACTTCCACCAGGTGGCTTTCTTT. Together with reference TRBV5-5 and TRBJ1-1, the CDR3 gives the full variable domain: DAGVTQSPTHLIKTRGQQVTLRCSPISGHKSVSWYQQVLGQGPQFIFQYYEKEERGRGNFPDRFSARQFPNYSSELNVNALLLGDSALYLCASSSDFHQVAFFGQGTRLTVV.

J is TRBJ2-1 and V is TRBV12-5; no reliable D call. V was clipped by 6 bases and J by 2 bases, with 20 bases between them. This CDR3 has 17 residues. In germline, CDR1 is LGHNT, CDR2 FRNRAP. DNA for the CDR3: TGTGCTAGTGGAGCCAGACCACGGGTGTTACCCTACAATGAGCAGTTCTTC. Amino acid sequence: CASGARPRVLPYNEQFF.

The CDR3 is CASSMGLQGRNEQFF. The DNA of the CDR3 is TGTGCCAGTAGTATGGGGCTACAGGGCCGGAATGAGCAGTTCTTC. The gene calls are TRBV19 and TRBJ2-1, with a weak D call TRBD1 (6 bases). Germline lookup yields CDR1 LNHDA and CDR2 SQIVND (reference sequence). CDR3 length: 15 residues. Trimming left V 3 bases short and J 7 bases short, with 16 bases between.